The 25 T cell receptor beta chains below come from one sample, sequenced in a study of blood T cell repertoires in COVID-19. Generated by immunoSEQ multiplex PCR, the TCRdb table keeps only in-frame clones and is missing some. The table lists about 370,000 clones, over 75% of them singletons. Sequencing used peripheral blood. The receptors stem from a woman aged 30 to 39 with COVID-19, enrolled during active disease.

This rearrangement joins TRBV5-6 to TRBJ1-2; possibly TRBD1 for D (5 bases). Germline-derived CDR1 and CDR2 are SGHDT and YYEEEE. V was trimmed by 6 bases and J by 8 bases, leaving 20 bases between them. The CDR3 spans 14 residues. As DNA, the CDR3 is TGTGCCAGCACCCTCTTGGGAGGGGCAGGCGGCTACACCTTC. This translates into CASTLLGGAGGYTF.

The chain combines TRBV5-1 with TRBJ2-1, with 11 bases aligning to TRBD2. The germline gives CDR1 SGHRS, CDR2 YFSETQ. The length of the CDR3 is 15 residues. The V and J ends lost 3 bases and 15 bases, in that order; junction bases with no gene match: 14. The CDR3 DNA is TGCGCCAGCAGCTCGGGGCTAGCGGGAGGCTCGACGCTGTTCTTC. It translates to CASSSGLAGGSTLFF. The full variable domain, with the rest looked up from reference TRBV5-1 and TRBJ2-1, is KAGVTQTPRYLIKTRGQQVTLSCSPISGHRSVSWYQQTPGQGLQFLFEYFSETQRNKGNFPGRFSGRQFSNSRSEMNVSTLELGDSALYLCASSSGLAGGSTLFFGPGTRLTVL.

This clone was found once. V usage is TRBV30 and J usage is TRBJ2-7; perhaps TRBD1 as D (6 bases). Trimming shortened V by 2 bases and J by 2 bases, and 13 bases separated the two germline ends. The CDR3 is made up of 14 amino acids. Germline V gives CDR1 GTSNPN, CDR2 SVGIG (reference sequence). The CDR3 nucleotides read TGTGCCTGGAGTCGGGACACGGCTACCTACGAGCAGTACTTC. It specifies CAWSRDTATYEQYF.

This rearrangement joins TRBV7-2 to TRBJ2-4, with D possibly TRBD1 on 5 matching bases. V lost 3 bases to trimming and J lost 8 bases, with 11 bases between them. Germline CDR1 SGHTA, CDR2 FQGNSA. This CDR3 is built from 13 residues. CDR3 amino acids: CASSLARTYIQYF. CDR3 nucleotides: TGTGCCAGCAGCTTGGCTAGGACATACATTCAGTACTTC.

CDR3: CATSETGWNIEQFF. The CDR3, as DNA: TGTGCCACCAGTGAGACAGGGTGGAACATTGAGCAGTTCTTC. This chain links TRBV24-1 with TRBJ2-1, with 7 bases matching TRBD1. CDR3 length: 14 amino acids. V gave up 4 bases and J gave up 9 bases; unmatched junction bases: 8. The germline V gene encodes CDR1 KGHDR and CDR2 SFDVKD.

The CDR3 is CASSQELGDTEAFF. CDR3 nucleotide sequence: TGCGCCAGCAGCCAAGAACTGGGCGACACTGAAGCTTTCTTT. The rearrangement links TRBV4-3 to TRBJ1-1, with unresolved D. V lost 0 bases and J 3 bases, leaving 8 bases between the germline ends. The CDR3 is 14 amino acids. Germline loops: CDR1 LGHNA, CDR2 YSLEER.

This sequence joins TRBV4-1 and TRBJ1-5; TRBD1 aligns across 8 bases. The CDR3 length is 15 residues. The V gene's germline CDR1 is MGHRA and CDR2 YSYEKL. The ends lost 1 base at V and 6 bases at J; junction bases unmatched: 5. The CDR3 sequence is CASSQADREGQPQHF. CDR3 nucleotides: TGCGCCAGCAGCCAAGCGGACAGGGAAGGTCAGCCCCAGCATTTT.

On this clone itself: The sample has other DNA sequences that encode this CDR3 too. The J gene is TRBJ2-5, the V gene TRBV7-9; 7 bases line up with TRBD1. V dropped 5 bases and J dropped 1; count of bases not matched to a gene: 1. The CDR3 covers 13 residues. The germline V gene encodes CDR1 SEHNR and CDR2 FQNEAQ (reference sequence). The CDR3 spells CASSRDSQETQYF. As DNA, the CDR3 is TGTGCCAGCAGCCGGGACAGCCAAGAGACCCAGTACTTC.

This chain joins TRBV5-4 and TRBJ2-3; weak D call: TRBD1 (5 bases). The germline V gene has CDR1 SGHNT and CDR2 YYREEE (reference sequence). V lost 4 bases and J lost 4, with 16 bases in between. The CDR3 spans 15 residues. The CDR3 loop reads CASSRSGAVSDTQYF. CDR3 nucleotides: TGTGCCAGCAGCCGAAGTGGGGCAGTGTCAGATACGCAGTATTTT.

The V call is TRBV14, the J call TRBJ2-6; a possible D gene is TRBD1 (5 bases). The CDR3 sequence is 16 residues long. CDR1 is SGHDN, CDR2 FVKESK, per germline. V gave up 2 bases and J gave up 2 bases, with 10 bases separating them. The DNA for the CDR3 is TGTGCCAGCAGCCAATTGCAGGGTACTGGGGCCAACGTCCTGACTTTC. This translates into CASSQLQGTGANVLTF.

J is TRBJ2-7 and V is TRBV27; D may be TRBD2 (5 bases). The CDR3 has 10 residues. Germline-derived CDR1 and CDR2 are MNHEY and SMNVEV (reference sequence). With 11 bases removed from V and 5 bases from J, the gap between germline ends came to 10 bases. CDR3: CAPRGDEQYF. CDR3 sequence (DNA): TGTGCCCCACGGGGTGACGAGCAGTACTTC.

V is TRBV7-9 and J is TRBJ1-4; D perhaps matches TRBD1 (6 bases). The germline gives CDR1 SEHNR, CDR2 FQNEAQ (reference sequence). The CDR3 runs to 15 residues. Trimming took 8 bases from V and 3 from J, leaving 16 bases between them. The CDR3 coding sequence is TGTGCCAGCGGAAACAGGGTGGCCTCTAATGAAAAACTGTTTTTT. It yields the protein CASGNRVASNEKLFF. The variable domain in full, with the rest retrieved from reference TRBV7-9 and TRBJ1-4, is DTGVSQNPRHKITKRGQNVTFRCDPISEHNRLYWYRQTLGQGPEFLTYFQNEAQLEKSRLLSDRFSAERPKGSFSTLEIQRTEQGDSAMYLCASGNRVASNEKLFFGSGTQLSVL.

The DNA of the CDR3 is TGTGCCTGGAACAGGGAGCGGGAGCAGTACTTC. Amino acid sequence: CAWNREREQYF. This chain links TRBV30 with TRBJ2-7, with a possible D match to TRBD1 (6 bases). Germline loops: CDR1 GTSNPN, CDR2 SVGIG (reference sequence). Trimming took off 4 bases at V and 7 bases at J, with 11 bases between the two ends. The CDR3 contains 11 residues.

This clone is a singleton in its sample. DNA of the CDR3: TGTGCCTGGAGTCGGGGGGGGAGTCGTACCTACGAGCAGTACTTC. Amino acids: CAWSRGGSRTYEQYF. V is TRBV30 and J is TRBJ2-7, with 8 bases lining up with TRBD2. The CDR3 spans 15 residues. The germline V gene encodes CDR1 GTSNPN and CDR2 SVGIG (reference sequence). The J segment lost 2 bases and the V segment lost 2 bases, leaving 8 bases of the junction unmatched.

This chain connects TRBV2 to TRBJ2-3; 10 bases align to TRBD2. The junction had 8 bases not matched to a gene; V was cut back by 8 bases and J by 6 bases. Per the germline V gene, CDR1 is SNHLY and CDR2 is FYNNEI. The CDR3 contains 14 residues. Here the CDR3 reads CASSAAGGWDTQYF. The CDR3 region has the DNA TGTGCCAGCTCAGCAGCGGGAGGGTGGGATACGCAGTATTTT.

The V call is TRBV10-2, the J call TRBJ1-4, with no clear D. CDR3 length equals 16 residues. V was shortened by 5 bases and J by 3 bases, with 16 bases between the two germline ends. The germline V gene has CDR1 WSHSY and CDR2 SAAADI. The CDR3 sequence: CASSYSPLYPNEKLFF. CDR3 in DNA: TGCGCCAGCAGTTATTCCCCCCTCTATCCTAATGAAAAACTGTTTTTT.

This clone was seen once. The rearrangement links TRBV5-1 to TRBJ2-7; TRBD2 might be the D (5 bases). This CDR3 comprises 13 residues. Germline V gives CDR1 SGHRS, CDR2 YFSETQ. V was cut by 3 bases and J by 5 bases, with 12 bases left in between. For the CDR3, the DNA is TGCGCCAGCAGCTCCGGGTTCGGGGACGAGCAGTACTTC. Its protein product is CASSSGFGDEQYF.

Here the CDR3 reads CASSQDGSDTQYF. The CDR3 region has the DNA TGTGCCAGCAGCCAAGACGGTTCAGATACGCAGTATTTT. The genes are TRBV3-1 (or the pseudogene TRBV3-2) and TRBJ2-3; the D is unclear. The V and J ends lost 0 bases and 4 bases respectively, with 5 bases between them. This CDR3 is 13 amino acids long. Germline V gene sequence: CDR1 LGHDT, CDR2 YNNKEL (reference sequence).

The V call is TRBV27, the J call TRBJ2-7, with D possibly TRBD2 on 6 matching bases. The germline V gene encodes CDR1 MNHEY and CDR2 SMNVEV (reference sequence). The CDR3 length is 15 residues. The V gene lost 4 bases and the J gene lost 1 base, with 14 bases spanning the gap. The CDR3 spells CASSSPGRGSYEQYF. CDR3 nucleotides: TGTGCCAGCAGTTCCCCCGGGAGAGGTTCCTACGAGCAGTACTTC.

This clone appeared a few times. The J gene is TRBJ2-1, the V gene TRBV6-1; D not resolved. V was clipped by 4 bases and J by 0 bases, with 16 bases between them. Germline loops: CDR1 MNHNS, CDR2 SASEGT. This CDR3 has 17 amino acids. CDR3 sequence (DNA): TGTGCCAGCAGTGTTTCCGCGATGAGGTACTCCTACAATGAGCAGTTCTTC. It yields the protein CASSVSAMRYSYNEQFF.

The CDR3 nucleotides read TGTGCCAGCAGCCAAGATCTAGCGGGACCCATAGATACGCAGTATTTT. Translation: CASSQDLAGPIDTQYF. The chain joins TRBV14 to TRBJ2-3; 9 positions match TRBD2. V was pared by 0 bases and J by 5 bases, with 6 bases of the junction left unmatched. Germline values: CDR1 SGHDN, CDR2 FVKESK. The CDR3 runs 16 residues.

The chain employs TRBV10-1 and TRBJ2-1; no reliable D call. With 5 bases removed from V and 7 bases from J, the gap between germline ends came to 12 bases. The CDR3 sequence is 13 residues long. Per the germline V gene, CDR1 is WNHNN and CDR2 is SYGVQD (reference sequence). The CDR3 loop is CASSPTLSNEQFF. In DNA, the CDR3 is TGCGCCAGCAGTCCTACCCTCTCGAATGAGCAGTTCTTC.

This rearrangement joins TRBV27 to TRBJ1-1; D gene ambiguous. V lost 3 bases to trimming and J lost 5 bases, with 13 bases between them. CDR3 length: 14 amino acids. Germline CDR1 and CDR2: MNHEY and SMNVEV (reference sequence). The CDR3 here is CASSLGGPRTEAFF. The CDR3 DNA reads TGTGCCAGCAGTTTGGGCGGGCCTCGGACTGAAGCTTTCTTT.

The chain links TRBV2 to TRBJ1-5; D is undetermined. The CDR3 is 13 amino acids. The ends were cut back, 4 bases at V and 4 bases at J, with 8 bases in the middle. Germline V CDR1 and CDR2: SNHLY, FYNNEI. Here the CDR3 DNA reads TGTGCCAGCAGTGCTGGAGAAAATCAGCCCCAGCATTTT. This translates into CASSAGENQPQHF.

This sequence joins TRBV19 and TRBJ2-7; TRBD1 matches 8 bases. J was trimmed by 1 base and V by 4 bases; bases with no gene match: 6. The CDR3 covers 15 residues. CDR1 and CDR2 from the germline V gene are LNHDA and SQIVND (reference sequence). The CDR3 here is CASSRPGQDSYEQYF. The CDR3, as DNA: TGTGCCAGTAGTAGGCCGGGACAGGATTCCTACGAGCAGTACTTC.